This T cell receptor beta chain came from a study of blood T cell repertoires in COVID-19. Study-wide background: Both acute and convalescent COVID-19 samples were obtained from the United States, Italy and Spain. Sources were T cells, B-cell-depleted T cells, or PBMCs; the material itself was cDNA or gDNA.

Original analysis: Estimation of nucleated cell counts was performed using reference gene primer amplification. Data came from immunoSEQ multiplex PCR; TCRdb stores just in-frame clones and leaves some out. V, J and clone size are those of that table, while D and trimming were read from the DNA. The data show roughly 63,000 clones, roughly 71% seen once. CDR3 length equals 15 residues. In germline, CDR1 is MNHEY, CDR2 SVGAGI. V lost 0 bases and J 9 bases, leaving 12 bases between the germline ends. This TCR came from an elderly woman with acute or convalescent COVID-19. V is TRBV6-5 and J is TRBJ1-6, with unresolved D. The source material was peripheral blood. The CDR3 is CASSYSMDGSSPLHF. In nucleotides, the CDR3 is TGTGCCAGCAGTTACTCTATGGACGGGAGTTCACCCCTCCACTTT.